Listed here is a single T cell receptor (beta chain). Its target is not known. These data belong to a study of siplizumab effects on memory and regulatory T cells. Notes on the study in general: The study found that mappable alloreactive CD4+ clones averaged around 69% Treg-derived with siplizumab and 25% to 30% in controls. A minor share of alloreactive clones matched unstimulated subsets. Major contributors to the alloresponse seemed to be naive T cells, which also appeared more diverse than memory cells.

The CDR3 extends over 12 amino acids. Germline CDR1 and CDR2: LNHDA and SQIVND (reference sequence). Generated by immunoSEQ multiplex PCR, the TCRdb table keeps only in-frame clones and is missing some. The table lists about 94,000 clones, 94% of them singletons. The clonotype was recovered from a human donor in good health. The chain uses TRBV19 and TRBJ1-5; D is unclear. Sequenced: non-Treg CD4+ T cells sorted from blood. DNA for the CDR3: TGTGGGGCAGGTAATAGCAATCAGCCCCAGCATTTT. This gives the protein CGAGNSNQPQHF.